Given below is one T cell receptor beta chain in context. The target of this receptor is not known. One base away there is no much larger clone; base qualities are not given. Libraries were constructed by the immunoSEQ multiplex PCR assay. As for how the authors treated the data: A statistical classification framework was developed to diagnose cytomegalovirus status using the catalog of TCR beta chain sequences. In TCRdb, the immuneACCESS table is reduced to in-frame sequences with V and J assigned. These tables do not hold every clone; where another copy was compared, an unresolved V gene accounts for under half, and the others remain unexplained. That table gives V, J and clone size, and the DNA gave D and trimming. This sample lists 85,000 to 120,000 clones; about 87% were detected once. The ten largest clones add up to less than 2% of the sample. Donors formed part of the validation cohort, which comprised about 130 subjects and was distinct from the first cohort of 670 or so subjects.

The record originates from a study of cytomegalovirus exposure and HLA in healthy donors (dated by TCRdb to 2016 to 2017). Study-level background: The approximately 710 repertoires of the first cohort and the 95 to 150 validation repertoires were produced on the same platform, according to a later analysis. The study was designed to test whether signatures of past pathogen exposure could be identified by cataloging public T cell receptors. To predict cytomegalovirus infection status, the study brought together high-throughput TCR immunosequencing, statistical association of individual TCRs with disease status, and machine learning. In addition to the first cohort of several hundred subjects, a separate validation cohort of 100 to 150 different subjects was used. The research as a whole found: In vitro tests confirmed that a few of the cytomegalovirus-associated TCR beta chains recognize cytomegalovirus antigens. The authors suggested that the approach could potentially be generalized to other disease states and immunological phenotypes. The classifier was reported to diagnose cytomegalovirus status with high specificity and sensitivity in both the original cohort and the validation cohort. In the study, some 160 TCR beta chains were listed as associated with cytomegalovirus. In a later analysis, TCRs clustered in the first cohort were found to also tend to co-occur in the roughly 130 validation repertoires, with roughly 93% of cluster scores above 0. A later analysis had no HLA typing for the validation cohort, so co-occurrence there was scored across all 120 or so repertoires. Most TCR sequences were seen in very few donors, while some public TCRs were found in many individuals.

The germline V gene (reference sequence) supplies CDR1 MNHEY and CDR2 SMNVEV. Germline trimming: 7 bases from V, 3 bases from J; junction bases outside gene matches: 5. Measured from the cysteine to the valine, the CDR3 is 13 residues long. Only CDR3 DNA is held: 39 bases, read in frame from base 1. The V gene is TRBV27 and the J gene is TRBJ2-7, with 8 bases in between that match TRBD1. Sample: PBMCs. This TCR was sampled from a woman aged 18-30 years in good health and CMV-seropositive. The DNA reads TGTGCCAGCACTCGGACAGGGAGCTACGAGCAGTACGTC. This yields the protein CASTRTGSYEQYV.